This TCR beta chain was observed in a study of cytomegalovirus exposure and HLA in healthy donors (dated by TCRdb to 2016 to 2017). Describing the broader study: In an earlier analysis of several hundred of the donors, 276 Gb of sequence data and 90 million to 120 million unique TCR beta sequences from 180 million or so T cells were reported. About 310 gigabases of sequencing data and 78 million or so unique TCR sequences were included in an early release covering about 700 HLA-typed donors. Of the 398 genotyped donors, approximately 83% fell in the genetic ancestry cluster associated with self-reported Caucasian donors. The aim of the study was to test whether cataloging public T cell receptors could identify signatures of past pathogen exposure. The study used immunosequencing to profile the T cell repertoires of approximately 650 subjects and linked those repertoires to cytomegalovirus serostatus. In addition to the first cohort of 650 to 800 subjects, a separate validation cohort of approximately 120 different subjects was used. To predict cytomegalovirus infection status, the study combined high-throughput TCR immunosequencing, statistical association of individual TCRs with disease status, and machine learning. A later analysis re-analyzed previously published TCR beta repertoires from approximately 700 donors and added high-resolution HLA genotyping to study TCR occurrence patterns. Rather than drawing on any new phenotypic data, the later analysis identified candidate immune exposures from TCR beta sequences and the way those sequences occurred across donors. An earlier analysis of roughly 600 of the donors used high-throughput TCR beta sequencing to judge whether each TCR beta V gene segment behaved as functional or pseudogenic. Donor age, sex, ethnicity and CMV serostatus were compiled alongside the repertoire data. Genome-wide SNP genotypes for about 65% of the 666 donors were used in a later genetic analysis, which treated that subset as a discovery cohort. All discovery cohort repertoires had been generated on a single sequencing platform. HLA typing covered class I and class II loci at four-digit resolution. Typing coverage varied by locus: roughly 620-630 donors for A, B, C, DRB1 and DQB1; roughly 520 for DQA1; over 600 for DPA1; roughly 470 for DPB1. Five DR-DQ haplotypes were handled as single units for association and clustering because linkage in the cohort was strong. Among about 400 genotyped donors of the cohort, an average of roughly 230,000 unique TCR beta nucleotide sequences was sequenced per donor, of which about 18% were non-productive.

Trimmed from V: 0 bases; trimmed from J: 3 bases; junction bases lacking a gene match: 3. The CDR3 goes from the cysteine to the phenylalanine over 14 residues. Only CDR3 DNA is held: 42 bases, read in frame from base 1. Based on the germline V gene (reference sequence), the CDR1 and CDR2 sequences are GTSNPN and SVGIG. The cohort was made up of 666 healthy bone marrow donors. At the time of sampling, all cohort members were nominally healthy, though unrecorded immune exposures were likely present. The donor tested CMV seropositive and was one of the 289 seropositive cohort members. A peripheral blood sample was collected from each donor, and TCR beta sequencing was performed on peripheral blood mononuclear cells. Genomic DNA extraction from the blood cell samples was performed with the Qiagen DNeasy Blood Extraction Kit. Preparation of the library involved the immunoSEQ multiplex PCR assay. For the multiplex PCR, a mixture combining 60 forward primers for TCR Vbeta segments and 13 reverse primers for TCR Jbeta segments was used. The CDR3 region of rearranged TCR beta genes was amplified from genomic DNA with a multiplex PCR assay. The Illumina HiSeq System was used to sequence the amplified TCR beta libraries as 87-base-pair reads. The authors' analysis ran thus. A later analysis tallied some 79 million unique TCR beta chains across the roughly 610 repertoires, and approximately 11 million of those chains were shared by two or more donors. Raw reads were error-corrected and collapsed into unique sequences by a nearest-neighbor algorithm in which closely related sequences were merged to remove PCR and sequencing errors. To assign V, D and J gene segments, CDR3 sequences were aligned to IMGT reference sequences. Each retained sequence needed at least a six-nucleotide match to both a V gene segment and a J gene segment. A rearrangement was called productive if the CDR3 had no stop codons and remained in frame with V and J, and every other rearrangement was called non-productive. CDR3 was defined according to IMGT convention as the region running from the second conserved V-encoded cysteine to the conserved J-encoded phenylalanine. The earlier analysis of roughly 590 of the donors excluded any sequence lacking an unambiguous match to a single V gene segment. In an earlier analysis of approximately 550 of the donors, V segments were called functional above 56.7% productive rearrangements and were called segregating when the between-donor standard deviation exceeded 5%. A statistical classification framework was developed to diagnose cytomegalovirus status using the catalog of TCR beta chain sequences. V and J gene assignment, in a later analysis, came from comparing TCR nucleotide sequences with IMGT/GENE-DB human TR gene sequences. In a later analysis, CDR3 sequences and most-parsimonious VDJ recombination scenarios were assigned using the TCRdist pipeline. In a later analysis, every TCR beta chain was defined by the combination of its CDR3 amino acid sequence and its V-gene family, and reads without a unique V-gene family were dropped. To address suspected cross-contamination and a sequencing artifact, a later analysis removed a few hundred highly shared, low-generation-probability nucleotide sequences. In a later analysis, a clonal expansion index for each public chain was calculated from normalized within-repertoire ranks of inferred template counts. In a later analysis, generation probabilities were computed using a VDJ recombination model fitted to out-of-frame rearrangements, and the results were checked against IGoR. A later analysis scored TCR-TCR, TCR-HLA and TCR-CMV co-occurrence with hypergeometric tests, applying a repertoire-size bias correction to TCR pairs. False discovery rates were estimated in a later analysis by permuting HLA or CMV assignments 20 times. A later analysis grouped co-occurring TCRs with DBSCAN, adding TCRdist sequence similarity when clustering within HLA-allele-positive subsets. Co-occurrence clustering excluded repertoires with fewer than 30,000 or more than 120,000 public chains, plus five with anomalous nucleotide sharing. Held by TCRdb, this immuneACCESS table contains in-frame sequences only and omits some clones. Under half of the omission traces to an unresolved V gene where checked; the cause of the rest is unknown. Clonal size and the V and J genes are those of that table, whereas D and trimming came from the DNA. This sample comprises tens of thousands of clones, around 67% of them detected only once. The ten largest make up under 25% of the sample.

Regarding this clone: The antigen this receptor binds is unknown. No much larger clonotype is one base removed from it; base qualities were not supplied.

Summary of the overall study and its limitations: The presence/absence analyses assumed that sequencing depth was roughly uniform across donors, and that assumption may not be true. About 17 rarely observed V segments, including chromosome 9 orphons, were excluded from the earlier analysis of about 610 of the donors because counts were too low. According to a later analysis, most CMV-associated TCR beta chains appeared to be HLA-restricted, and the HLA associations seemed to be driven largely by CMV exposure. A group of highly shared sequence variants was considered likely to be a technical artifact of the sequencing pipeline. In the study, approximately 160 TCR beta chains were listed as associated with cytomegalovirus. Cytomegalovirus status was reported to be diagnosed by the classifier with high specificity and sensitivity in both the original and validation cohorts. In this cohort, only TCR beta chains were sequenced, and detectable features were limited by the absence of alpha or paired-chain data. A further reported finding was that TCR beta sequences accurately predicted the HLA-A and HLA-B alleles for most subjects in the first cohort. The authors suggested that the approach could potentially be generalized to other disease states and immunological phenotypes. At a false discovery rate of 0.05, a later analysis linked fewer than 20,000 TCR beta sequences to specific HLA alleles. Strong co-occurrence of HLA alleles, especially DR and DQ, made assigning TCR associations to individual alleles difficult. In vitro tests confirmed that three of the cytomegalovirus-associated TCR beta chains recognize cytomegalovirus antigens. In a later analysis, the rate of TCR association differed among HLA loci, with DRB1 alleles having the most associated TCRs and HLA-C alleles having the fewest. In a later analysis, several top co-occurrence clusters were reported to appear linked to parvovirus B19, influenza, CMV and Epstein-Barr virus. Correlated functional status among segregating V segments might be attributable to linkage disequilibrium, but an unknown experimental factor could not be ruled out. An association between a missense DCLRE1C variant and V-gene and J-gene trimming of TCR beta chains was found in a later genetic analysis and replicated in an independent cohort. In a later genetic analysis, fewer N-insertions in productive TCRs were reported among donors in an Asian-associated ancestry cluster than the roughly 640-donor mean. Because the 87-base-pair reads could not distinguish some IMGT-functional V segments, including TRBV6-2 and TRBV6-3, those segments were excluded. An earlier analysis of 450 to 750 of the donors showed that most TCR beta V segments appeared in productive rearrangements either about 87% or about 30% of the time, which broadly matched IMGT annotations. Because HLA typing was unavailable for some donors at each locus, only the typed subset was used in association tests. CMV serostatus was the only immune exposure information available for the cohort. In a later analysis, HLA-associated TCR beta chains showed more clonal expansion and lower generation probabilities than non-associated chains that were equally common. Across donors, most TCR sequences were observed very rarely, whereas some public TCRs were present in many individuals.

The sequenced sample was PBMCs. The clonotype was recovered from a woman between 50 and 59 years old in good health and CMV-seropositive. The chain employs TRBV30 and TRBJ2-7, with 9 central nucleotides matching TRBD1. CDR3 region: CAWSVGTGSYEQYF. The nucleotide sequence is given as TGTGCCTGGAGTGTGGGGACAGGGAGCTACGAGCAGTACTTC.